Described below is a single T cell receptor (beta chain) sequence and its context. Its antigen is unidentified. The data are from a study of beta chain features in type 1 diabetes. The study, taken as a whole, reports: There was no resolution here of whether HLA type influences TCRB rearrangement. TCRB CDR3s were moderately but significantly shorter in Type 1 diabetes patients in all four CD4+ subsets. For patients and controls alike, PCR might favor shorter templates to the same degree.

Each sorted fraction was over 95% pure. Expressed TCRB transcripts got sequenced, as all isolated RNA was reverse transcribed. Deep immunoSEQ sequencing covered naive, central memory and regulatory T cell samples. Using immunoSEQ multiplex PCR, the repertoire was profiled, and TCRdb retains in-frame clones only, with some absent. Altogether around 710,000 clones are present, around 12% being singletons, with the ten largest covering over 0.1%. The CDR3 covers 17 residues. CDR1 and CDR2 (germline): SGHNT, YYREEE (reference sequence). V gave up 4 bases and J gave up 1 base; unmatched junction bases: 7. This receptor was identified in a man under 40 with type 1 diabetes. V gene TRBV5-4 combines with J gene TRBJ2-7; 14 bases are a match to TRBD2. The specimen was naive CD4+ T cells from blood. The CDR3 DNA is TGTGCCAGCAGCCGATCGGGACTAGCGGGGGTATCCTACGAGCAGTACTTC. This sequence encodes CASSRSGLAGVSYEQYF.